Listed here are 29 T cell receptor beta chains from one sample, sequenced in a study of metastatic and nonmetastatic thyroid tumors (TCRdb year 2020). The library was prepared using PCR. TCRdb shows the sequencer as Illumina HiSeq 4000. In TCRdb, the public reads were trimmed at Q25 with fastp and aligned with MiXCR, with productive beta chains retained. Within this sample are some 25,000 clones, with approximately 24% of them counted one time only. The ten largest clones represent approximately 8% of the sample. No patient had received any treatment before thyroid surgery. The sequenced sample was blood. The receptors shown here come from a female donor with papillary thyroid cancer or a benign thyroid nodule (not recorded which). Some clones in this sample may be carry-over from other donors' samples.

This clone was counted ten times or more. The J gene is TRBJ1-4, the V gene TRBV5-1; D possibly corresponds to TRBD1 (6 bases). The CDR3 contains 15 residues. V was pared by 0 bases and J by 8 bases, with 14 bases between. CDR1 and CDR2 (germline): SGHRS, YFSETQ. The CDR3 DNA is TGCGCCAGCAGCTTGGTGGGGCAGGGGCGAGAAAAACTGTTTTTT. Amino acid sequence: CASSLVGQGREKLFF.

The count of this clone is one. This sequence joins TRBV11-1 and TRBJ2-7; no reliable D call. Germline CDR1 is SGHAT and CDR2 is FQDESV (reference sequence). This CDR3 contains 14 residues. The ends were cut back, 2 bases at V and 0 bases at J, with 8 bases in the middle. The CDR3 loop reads CASSLRAASYEQYF. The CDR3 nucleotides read TGTGCCAGCAGCTTACGAGCAGCCTCCTACGAGCAGTACTTC.

CDR3 nucleotides: TGCGCCAGCAGTTCAGGGGGTGCTAACGAGCAGTACTTC. This gives the protein CASSSGGANEQYF. The chain carries TRBV5-1 and TRBJ2-7, with TRBD1 matching 7 bases. The CDR3 totals 13 residues. The germline V gene encodes CDR1 SGHRS and CDR2 YFSETQ. J was trimmed by 5 bases and V by 5 bases; bases with no gene match: 7.

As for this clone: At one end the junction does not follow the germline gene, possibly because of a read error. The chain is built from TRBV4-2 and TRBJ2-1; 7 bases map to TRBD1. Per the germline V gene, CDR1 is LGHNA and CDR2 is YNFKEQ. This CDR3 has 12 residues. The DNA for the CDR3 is TGTGCCATCAGCCACAGGGGAGTGGGGCAGTTCTTC. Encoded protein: CAISHRGVGQFF.

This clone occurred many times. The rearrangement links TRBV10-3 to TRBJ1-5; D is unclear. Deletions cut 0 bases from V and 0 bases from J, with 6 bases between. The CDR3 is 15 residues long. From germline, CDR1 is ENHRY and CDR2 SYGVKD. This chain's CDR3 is CAISESRNSNQPQHF. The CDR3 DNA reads TGTGCCATCAGTGAGTCCCGGAATAGCAATCAGCCCCAGCATTTT.

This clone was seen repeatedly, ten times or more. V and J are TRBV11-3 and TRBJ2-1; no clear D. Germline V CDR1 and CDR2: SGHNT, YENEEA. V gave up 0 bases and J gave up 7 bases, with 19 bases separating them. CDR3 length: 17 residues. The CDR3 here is CASSLETYSSATNEQFF. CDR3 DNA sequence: TGTGCCAGCAGCTTAGAGACCTATTCCTCAGCAACTAATGAGCAGTTCTTC. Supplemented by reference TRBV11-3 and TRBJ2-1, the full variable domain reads EAGVVQSPRYKIIEKKQPVAFWCNPISGHNTLYWYLQNLGQGPELLIRYENEEAVDDSQLPKDRFSAERLKGVDSTLKIQPAELGDSAVYLCASSLETYSSATNEQFFGPGTRLTVL.

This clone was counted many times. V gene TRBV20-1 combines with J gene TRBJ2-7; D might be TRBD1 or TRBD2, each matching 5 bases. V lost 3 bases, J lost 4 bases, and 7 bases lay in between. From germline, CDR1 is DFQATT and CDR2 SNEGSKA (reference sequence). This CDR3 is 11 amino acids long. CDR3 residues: CSARGEYEQYF. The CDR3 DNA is TGCAGTGCTAGGGGGGAATACGAGCAGTACTTC.

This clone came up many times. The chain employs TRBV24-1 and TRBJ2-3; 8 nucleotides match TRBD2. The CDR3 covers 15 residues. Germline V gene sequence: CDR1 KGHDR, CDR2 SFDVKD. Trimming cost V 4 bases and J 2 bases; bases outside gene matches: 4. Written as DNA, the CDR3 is TGTGCCACCAGTGACTCGGGGGGGCTCACAGATACGCAGTATTTT. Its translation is CATSDSGGLTDTQYF.

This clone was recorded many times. The CDR3: CAISESSGTGVLREQFF. The CDR3 nucleotides read TGTGCCATCAGTGAGTCCTCCGGGACAGGGGTGCTTCGTGAGCAGTTCTTC. V and J are TRBV10-3 and TRBJ2-1, with 10 bases matching TRBD1. V lost 0 bases, J lost 9 bases, and 11 bases stayed unmatched. In germline, CDR1 is ENHRY, CDR2 SYGVKD. CDR3 length: 17 amino acids.

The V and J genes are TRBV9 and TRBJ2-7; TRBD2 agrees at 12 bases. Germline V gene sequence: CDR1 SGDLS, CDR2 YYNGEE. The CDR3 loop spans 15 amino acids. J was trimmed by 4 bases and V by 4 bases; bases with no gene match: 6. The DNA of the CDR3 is TGTGCCAGCAGCCCCAGGACTAGCGGGGAATACGAGCAGTACTTC. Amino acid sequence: CASSPRTSGEYEQYF.

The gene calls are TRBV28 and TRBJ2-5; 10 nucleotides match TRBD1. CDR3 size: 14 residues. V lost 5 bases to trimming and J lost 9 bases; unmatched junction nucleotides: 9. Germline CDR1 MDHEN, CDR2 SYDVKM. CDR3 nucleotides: TGTGCCAGCAGTACTGGACAGGGGGGTGAGTCCCAGTACTTC. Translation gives CASSTGQGGESQYF. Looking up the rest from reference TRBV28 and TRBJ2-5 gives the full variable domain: DVKVTQSSRYLVKRTGEKVFLECVQDMDHENMFWYRQDPGLGLRLIYFSYDVKMKEKGDIPEGYSVSREKKERFSLILESASTNQTSMYLCASSTGQGGESQYFGPGTRLLVL.

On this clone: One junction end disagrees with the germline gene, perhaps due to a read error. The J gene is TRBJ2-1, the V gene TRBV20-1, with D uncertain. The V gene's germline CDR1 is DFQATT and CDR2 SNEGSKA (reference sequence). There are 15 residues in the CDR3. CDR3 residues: CNALSRSGSYNEQFF. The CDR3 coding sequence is TGCAATGCTTTGTCTCGATCGGGCTCCTACAATGAGCAGTTCTTC.

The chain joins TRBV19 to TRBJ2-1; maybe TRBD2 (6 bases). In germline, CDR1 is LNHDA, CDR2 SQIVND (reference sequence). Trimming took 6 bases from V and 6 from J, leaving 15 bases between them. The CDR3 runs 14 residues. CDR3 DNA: TGTGCCAGTAGCATGCTGGAGGGAGGCAATGAGCAGTTCTTC. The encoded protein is CASSMLEGGNEQFF. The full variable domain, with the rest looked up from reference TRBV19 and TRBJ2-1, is DGGITQSPKYLFRKEGQNVTLSCEQNLNHDAMYWYRQDPGQGLRLIYYSQIVNDFQKGDIAEGYSVSREKKESFPLTVTSAQKNPTAFYLCASSMLEGGNEQFFGPGTRLTVL.

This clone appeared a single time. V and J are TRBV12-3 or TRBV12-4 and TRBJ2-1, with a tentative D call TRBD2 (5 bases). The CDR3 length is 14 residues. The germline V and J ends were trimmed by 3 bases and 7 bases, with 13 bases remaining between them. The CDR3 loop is CASSFQLALNEQFF. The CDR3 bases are TGTGCCAGCAGTTTCCAGCTAGCACTAAATGAGCAGTTCTTC.

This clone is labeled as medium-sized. The CDR3 DNA is TGTGCCAGCAGCCCCCAGGGAGAGGGCTACACCTTC. Residues: CASSPQGEGYTF. The J gene is TRBJ1-2, the V gene TRBV7-3, with a weak D call TRBD1 (5 bases). The CDR3 length is 12 residues. The V end was cut by 5 bases, the J end by 8 bases, with 12 bases between. Per the germline V gene, CDR1 is SGHTA and CDR2 is FQGTGA. The variable domain in full, with the rest retrieved from reference TRBV7-3 and TRBJ1-2, is GAGVSQTPSNKVTEKGKYVELRCDPISGHTALYWYRQSLGQGPEFLIYFQGTGAADDSGLPNDRFFAVRPEGSVSTLKIQRTERGDSAVYLCASSPQGEGYTFGSGTRLTVV.

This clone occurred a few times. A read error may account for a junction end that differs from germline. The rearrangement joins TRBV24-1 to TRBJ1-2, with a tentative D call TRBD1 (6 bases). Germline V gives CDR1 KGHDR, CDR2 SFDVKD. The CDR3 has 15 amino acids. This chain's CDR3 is CATSDQRQVHYDYTF. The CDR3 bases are TGTGCCACCAGTGACCAACGACAGGTCCACTATGACTACACCTTC.

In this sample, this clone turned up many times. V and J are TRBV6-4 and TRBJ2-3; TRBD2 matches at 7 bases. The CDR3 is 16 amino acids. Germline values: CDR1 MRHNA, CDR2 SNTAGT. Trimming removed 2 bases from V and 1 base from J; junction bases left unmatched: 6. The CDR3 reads CASSDVSGGGTDTQYF. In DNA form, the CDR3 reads TGTGCCAGCAGTGACGTCTCGGGGGGAGGCACAGATACGCAGTATTTT.

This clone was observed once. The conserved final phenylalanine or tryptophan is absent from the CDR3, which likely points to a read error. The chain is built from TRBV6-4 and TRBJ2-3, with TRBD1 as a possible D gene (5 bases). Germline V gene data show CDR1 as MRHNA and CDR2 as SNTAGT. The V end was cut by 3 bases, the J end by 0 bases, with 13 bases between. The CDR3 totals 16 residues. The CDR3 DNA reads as TGTGCCAGCAGTGAACATCCAGGGTCTAGCACAGATACGCAGTATCTT. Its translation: CASSEHPGSSTDTQYL.

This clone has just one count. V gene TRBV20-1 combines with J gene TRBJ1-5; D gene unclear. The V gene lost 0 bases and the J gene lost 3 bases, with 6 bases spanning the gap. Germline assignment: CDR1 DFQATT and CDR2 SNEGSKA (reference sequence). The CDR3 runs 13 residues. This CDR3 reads CSARDLDNQPQHF. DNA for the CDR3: TGCAGTGCTAGAGATCTAGACAATCAGCCCCAGCATTTT.

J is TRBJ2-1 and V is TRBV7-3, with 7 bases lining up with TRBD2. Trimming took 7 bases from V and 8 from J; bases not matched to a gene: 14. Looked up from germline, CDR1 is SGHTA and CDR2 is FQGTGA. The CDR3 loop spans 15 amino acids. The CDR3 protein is CASTPTLTSVDEQFF. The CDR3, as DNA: TGTGCCAGCACTCCCACCCTTACTAGCGTCGATGAGCAGTTCTTC.

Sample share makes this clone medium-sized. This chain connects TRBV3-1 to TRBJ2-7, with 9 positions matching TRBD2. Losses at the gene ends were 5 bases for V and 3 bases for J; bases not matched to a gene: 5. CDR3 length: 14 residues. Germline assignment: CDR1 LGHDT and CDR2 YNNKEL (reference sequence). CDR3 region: CASSSPSGNYEQYF. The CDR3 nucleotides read TGTGCCAGCAGCTCACCTAGCGGGAACTACGAGCAGTACTTC.

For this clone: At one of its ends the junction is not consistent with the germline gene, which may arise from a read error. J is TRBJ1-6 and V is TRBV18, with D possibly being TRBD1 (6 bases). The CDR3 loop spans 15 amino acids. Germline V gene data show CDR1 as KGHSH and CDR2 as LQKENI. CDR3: CASRGRGTDNSPLLF. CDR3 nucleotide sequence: TGTGCCAGCCGGGGGCGCGGGACGGATAATTCACCCCTCCTCTTT.

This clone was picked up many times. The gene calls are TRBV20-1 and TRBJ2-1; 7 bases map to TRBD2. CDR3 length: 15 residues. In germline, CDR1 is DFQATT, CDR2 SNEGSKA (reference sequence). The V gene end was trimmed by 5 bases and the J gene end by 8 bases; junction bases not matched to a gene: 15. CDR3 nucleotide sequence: TGCAGTGCTCCTCGGGCGGGAGTATCGGTTTATGAGCAGTTCTTC. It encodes CSAPRAGVSVYEQFF.

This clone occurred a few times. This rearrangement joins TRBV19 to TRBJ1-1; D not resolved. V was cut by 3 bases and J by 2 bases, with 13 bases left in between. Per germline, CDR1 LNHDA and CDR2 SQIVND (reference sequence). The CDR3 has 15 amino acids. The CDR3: CASSISRESNTEAFF. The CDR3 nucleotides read TGTGCCAGTAGTATTAGTCGGGAAAGTAACACTGAAGCTTTCTTT. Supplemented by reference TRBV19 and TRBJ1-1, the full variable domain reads DGGITQSPKYLFRKEGQNVTLSCEQNLNHDAMYWYRQDPGQGLRLIYYSQIVNDFQKGDIAEGYSVSREKKESFPLTVTSAQKNPTAFYLCASSISRESNTEAFFGQGTRLTVV.

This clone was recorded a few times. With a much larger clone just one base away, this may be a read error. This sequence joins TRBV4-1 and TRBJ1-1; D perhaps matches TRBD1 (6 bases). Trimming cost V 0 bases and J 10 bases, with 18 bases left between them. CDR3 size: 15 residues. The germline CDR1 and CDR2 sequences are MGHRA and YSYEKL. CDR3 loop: CASSQEGHGTSTAFF. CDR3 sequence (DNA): TGCGCCAGCAGCCAAGAGGGACATGGAACGAGTACAGCTTTCTTT.

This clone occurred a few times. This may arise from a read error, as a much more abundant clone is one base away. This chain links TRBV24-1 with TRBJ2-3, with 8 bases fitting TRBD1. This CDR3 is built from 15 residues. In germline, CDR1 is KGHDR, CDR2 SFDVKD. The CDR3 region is CATGERQGCTDTQYF. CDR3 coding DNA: TGTGCCACCGGTGAACGACAGGGGTGTACAGATACGCAGTATTTT.

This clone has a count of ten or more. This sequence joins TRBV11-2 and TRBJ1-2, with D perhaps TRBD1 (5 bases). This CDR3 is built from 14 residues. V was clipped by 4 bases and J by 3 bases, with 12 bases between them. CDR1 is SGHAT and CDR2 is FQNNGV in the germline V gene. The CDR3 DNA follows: TGTGCCAGCAGCTCAGGCCTGGGACACTATGGCTACACCTTC. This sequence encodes CASSSGLGHYGYTF.

DNA of the CDR3: TGCGCCAGCAGTCTGTCGGGTCAAAAAAATGAAAAACTGTTTTTT. Its protein product is CASSLSGQKNEKLFF. V usage is TRBV4-1 and J usage is TRBJ1-4; no firm D call. Per germline, CDR1 MGHRA and CDR2 YSYEKL. This CDR3 is built from 15 residues. V lost 6 bases, J lost 5 bases, and 16 bases lay in between.

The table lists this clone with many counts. CDR3 sequence (DNA): TGCAGTGCTGGACCGGAACTACTATACAATGAGCAGTTCTTC. Its translation: CSAGPELLYNEQFF. The V call is TRBV20-1, the J call TRBJ2-1, with no clear D. Trimming removed 5 bases at V and 4 bases at J, with 15 bases between. The CDR3 extends over 14 amino acids. From germline, CDR1 is DFQATT and CDR2 SNEGSKA (reference sequence).